Detailed here is one T cell receptor beta chain. Its specificity is unknown. These data originate in a study of T cell responses to AZD1222 COVID-19 vaccine. General study points: Researchers report vaccine-associated CD4 TCRs spanning spike, with dominance at 160-218 and 743-854. Researchers took repertoire samples only after the peak T cell response had come. Donor demographics were predominantly white British with a female majority; clonal diversity may be underestimated.

Germline V gene lookup returns CDR1 MDHEN and CDR2 SYDVKM. The CDR3 contains 15 residues. V lost 6 bases, J lost 7 bases, and 21 bases lay in between. Produced via immunoSEQ multiplex PCR; TCRdb's table is partial and in-frame only. Of 150,000 to 200,000 clones listed, around nine tenths are singletons. V is TRBV28 and J is TRBJ1-1; no clear D. This receptor was identified in an adult in good health. Source: peripheral blood, taken on day 0 of AZD1222 vaccination. The chain's CDR3 is CASSPGGRVGVEAFF. In DNA, the CDR3 is TGTGCCAGCAGCCCCGGCGGGCGTGTGGGCGTTGAAGCTTTCTTT. Full variable domain (remainder filled in from reference TRBV28 and TRBJ1-1): DVKVTQSSRYLVKRTGEKVFLECVQDMDHENMFWYRQDPGLGLRLIYFSYDVKMKEKGDIPEGYSVSREKKERFSLILESASTNQTSMYLCASSPGGRVGVEAFFGQGTRLTVV.